What follows is one T cell receptor beta chain and its context. Its specificity is not known. Clones were read by immunoSEQ multiplex PCR, and TCRdb kept only the in-frame ones, dropping some. The table includes 40,000 to 45,000 clones, approximately 94% detected once. The data stem from a study of T cell clonotyping in hematopoietic cell transplantation. Findings of the study overall: Graft donor and pretransplant recipient Inverse Simpson Index values predicted broader posttransplant TCR diversity. At the given depth, recipient repertoires were over 97% de novo clonotypes. Recipient TCR diversity dropped after transplant; expanded clonotypes rose from day 30 to 180. Cells were unsorted, so CD4 and CD8 contributions were not separated.

V lost 5 bases and J lost 6, with 13 bases in between. CDR1 is SGHTA and CDR2 is FQGNSA in the germline V gene. This CDR3 has 13 amino acids. The chain combines TRBV7-2 with TRBJ1-1; TRBD1 might be the D (5 bases). The receptor was isolated from a woman aged 45 to 65 in good health. Some clones in this sample may be carry-over from other donors' samples. Sequencing was performed on peripheral blood mononuclear cells. The CDR3, as DNA: TGTGCCAGCAGCGTCGGGACGGGCGCTGAAGCTTTCTTT. It codes for CASSVGTGAEAFF. The variable domain in full, completed from reference TRBV7-2 and TRBJ1-1, reads GAGVSQSPSNKVTEKGKDVELRCDPISGHTALYWYRQSLGQGLEFLIYFQGNSAPDKSGLPSDRFSAERTGGSVSTLTIQRTQQEDSAVYLCASSVGTGAEAFFGQGTRLTVV.